These 21 T cell receptor beta chains share one sample of origin, sequenced in a study of T cell responses to AZD1222 COVID-19 vaccine. The protocol was immunoSEQ multiplex PCR, while the TCRdb copy is restricted to in-frame clones and leaves out a portion. The table has about 63,000 clones, roughly four fifths seen once. This sample comprised peripheral blood, obtained 28 days after the second AZD1222 dose. These receptors were obtained from an adult who received the AZD1222 COVID-19 vaccine.

The table lists this clone with a count of one. This sequence joins TRBV14 and TRBJ1-1; D perhaps matches TRBD1 (6 bases). Germline CDR1 is SGHDN and CDR2 is FVKESK. The CDR3 length is 17 residues. Trimming stripped 0 bases from V and 3 bases from J, with 17 bases between. In nucleotides, the CDR3 is TGTGCCAGCAGCCAAGACAGGGGTTTACGAAAGGACACTGAAGCTTTCTTT. This translates into CASSQDRGLRKDTEAFF.

The gene calls are TRBV7-9 and TRBJ1-1, with D possibly matching TRBD1 (5 bases). The CDR3 extends over 10 amino acids. Germline CDR1 and CDR2: SEHNR and FQNEAQ (reference sequence). V lost 11 bases and J lost 6, with 10 bases in between. CDR3 sequence (DNA): TGTGCCGCGGGGGGGGCTGAAGCTTTCTTT. It encodes CAAGGAEAFF.

The J gene is TRBJ2-7, the V gene TRBV5-1; possibly TRBD1 or TRBD2 for D (5 bases each). V was trimmed by 3 bases and J by 3 bases, leaving 10 bases between them. The CDR3 contains 13 residues. Germline V CDR1 and CDR2: SGHRS, YFSETQ. The CDR3 sequence is CASSYGTYYEQYF. The CDR3 nucleotides are TGCGCCAGCAGCTACGGGACGTACTACGAGCAGTACTTC.

The chain links TRBV7-2 to TRBJ2-7; D is ambiguous. Germline CDR1 and CDR2: SGHTA and FQGNSA. The CDR3 has 14 residues. With 3 bases removed from V and 2 bases from J, the gap between germline ends came to 11 bases. Written as DNA, the CDR3 is TGTGCCAGCAGCTTTAATGGCGAAGCCTACGAGCAGTACTTC. Translation: CASSFNGEAYEQYF.

The rearrangement joins TRBV10-3 to TRBJ1-2; the match to TRBD1 covers 7 bases. The CDR3 has 14 amino acids. Germline values: CDR1 ENHRY, CDR2 SYGVKD. V was pared by 6 bases and J by 0 bases, with 4 bases of the junction left unmatched. DNA of the CDR3: TGTGCCATCAGCGACAGGGAAGCTAACTATGGCTACACCTTC. It specifies CAISDREANYGYTF.

The genes are TRBV11-2 and TRBJ2-1; the D is unclear. Germline V lookup: CDR1 SGHAT, CDR2 FQNNGV. The CDR3 runs 15 residues. The V end was cut by 1 base, the J end by 6 bases, with 13 bases between. The CDR3 DNA follows: TGTGCCAGCAGCTTAGGGCAGAACAAACTCAATGAGCAGTTCTTC. As protein: CASSLGQNKLNEQFF. Drawing the rest from reference TRBV11-2 and TRBJ2-1, the complete variable domain is EAGVAQSPRYKIIEKRQSVAFWCNPISGHATLYWYQQILGQGPKLLIQFQNNGVVDDSQLPKDRFSAERLKGVDSTLKIQPAKLEDSAVYLCASSLGQNKLNEQFFGPGTRLTVL.

Only one count was recorded for this clone. The chain links TRBV3-1 (or the pseudogene TRBV3-2) to TRBJ1-1; D ambiguous. V was clipped by 6 bases and J by 1 base, with 9 bases between them. CDR1 and CDR2 from the germline V gene are LGHDT and YNNKEL (reference sequence). The CDR3 is made up of 13 amino acids. The CDR3 here is CASSLVENTEAFF. As DNA, the CDR3 is TGTGCCAGCAGTCTGGTTGAGAACACTGAAGCTTTCTTT.

The chain combines TRBV7-9 with TRBJ2-5, with D unclear. The CDR3 runs 13 residues. Trimming shortened V by 6 bases and J by 5 bases, and 13 bases separated the two germline ends. Per the germline V gene, CDR1 is SEHNR and CDR2 is FQNEAQ (reference sequence). The CDR3 DNA is TGTGCCAGCAGTTTTCAAGGACGCGAGACCCAGTACTTC. Translation gives CASSFQGRETQYF.

The chain has TRBV19 and TRBJ1-2, with D unclear. The CDR3 runs 13 residues. V was trimmed by 3 bases and J by 4 bases, leaving 9 bases between them. Germline CDR1 and CDR2: LNHDA and SQIVND (reference sequence). The CDR3 coding sequence is TGTGCCAGTAGTATGCGGCCGGGCTATGGCTACACCTTC. It translates to CASSMRPGYGYTF.

The chain couples TRBV7-2 to TRBJ2-7, with 7 bases fitting TRBD2. Germline V CDR1 and CDR2: SGHTA, FQGNSA. V was pared by 1 base and J by 1 base, with 1 base of the junction left unmatched. CDR3 size: 14 residues. DNA of the CDR3: TGTGCCAGCAGCTTAGGTAGCGGGTCCTACGAGCAGTACTTC. Translating it yields CASSLGSGSYEQYF.

This clone was observed once. The rearrangement uses TRBV2 and TRBJ2-1; possibly TRBD1 or TRBD2 for D (6 bases each). The V gene's germline CDR1 is SNHLY and CDR2 FYNNEI. The CDR3 runs to 13 residues. V lost 7 bases and J lost 7, with 14 bases in between. CDR3 in DNA: TGTGCCAGCACCAGGGGAGGTGGTAATGAGCAGTTCTTC. Translation: CASTRGGGNEQFF.

The CDR3 DNA reads as TGTGCCAGCAGCGATGAGCCCGCTAGGAGGCAGTTCTTC. It specifies CASSDEPARRQFF. The gene calls are TRBV3-1 (or the pseudogene TRBV3-2) and TRBJ2-1; no reliable D call. The V gene's germline CDR1 is LGHDT and CDR2 YNNKEL (reference sequence). The CDR3 extends over 13 amino acids. V gave up 5 bases and J gave up 12 bases, with 17 bases separating them.

This chain links TRBV28 with TRBJ1-5; the match to TRBD1 covers 11 bases. The V gene end was trimmed by 8 bases and the J gene end by 0 bases; junction bases not matched to a gene: 9. This CDR3 contains 17 residues. Germline V CDR1 and CDR2: MDHEN, SYDVKM. CDR3 in DNA: TGTGCCAGCCTGCCGGGACAGGGGGGTTATAGCAATCAGCCCCAGCATTTT. Translation: CASLPGQGGYSNQPQHF. Using reference TRBV28 and TRBJ1-5 for the parts outside the CDR3, the full variable domain is DVKVTQSSRYLVKRTGEKVFLECVQDMDHENMFWYRQDPGLGLRLIYFSYDVKMKEKGDIPEGYSVSREKKERFSLILESASTNQTSMYLCASLPGQGGYSNQPQHFGDGTRLSIL.

This chain connects TRBV9 to TRBJ2-2; D tentatively fits TRBD1 or TRBD2 (6 bases each). Germline V gene sequence: CDR1 SGDLS, CDR2 YYNGEE. This CDR3 is built from 17 residues. Trimming took off 5 bases at V and 0 bases at J, with 17 bases between the two ends. CDR3 amino acids: CASSSPIGGANTGELFF. The CDR3 region has the DNA TGTGCCAGCAGTAGCCCGATCGGGGGCGCGAACACCGGGGAGCTGTTTTTT.

This clone was counted a single time. This sequence joins TRBV12-3 or TRBV12-4 and TRBJ1-2, with D possibly TRBD1 on 5 matching bases. The ends were cut back, 6 bases at V and 9 bases at J, with 17 bases in the middle. This CDR3 has 13 residues. CDR3 nucleotide sequence: TGTGCCAGCAGCGGCAGGGAAGATTTCAGCTACACCTTC. Translating gives CASSGREDFSYTF.

The chain carries TRBV27 and TRBJ1-2; D gene uncertain. Germline CDR1 and CDR2: MNHEY and SMNVEV (reference sequence). This CDR3 comprises 12 residues. With 7 bases removed from V and 8 bases from J, the gap between germline ends came to 14 bases. CDR3 bases: TGTGCCAGCAAGCCAATCGCGGGGGGCTACACCTTC. Residues: CASKPIAGGYTF.

This clone was picked up a small number of times. The V call is TRBV7-8, the J call TRBJ1-1; D ambiguous. V shed 5 bases and J shed 4 bases, with 11 bases lying between them. Germline V gene data show CDR1 as SGHVS and CDR2 as FQNEAQ. This CDR3 has 13 residues. CDR3 DNA sequence: TGTGCCAGCAGCCGCTCCGAGGTCACTGAAGCTTTCTTT. Translated, it gives CASSRSEVTEAFF.

The chain joins TRBV7-9 to TRBJ2-3; 7 nucleotides match TRBD1. Trimming cost V 5 bases and J 3 bases; bases outside gene matches: 11. The CDR3 loop spans 16 amino acids. Germline values: CDR1 SEHNR, CDR2 FQNEAQ (reference sequence). The CDR3 region is CASSTTDRPPTDTQYF. The CDR3 coding sequence is TGTGCCAGCAGCACCACGGACAGGCCTCCTACAGATACGCAGTATTTT.

The chain links TRBV2 to TRBJ2-7; D possibly matches TRBD1 or TRBD2 (5 bases each). This CDR3 has 14 residues. Germline V lookup: CDR1 SNHLY, CDR2 FYNNEI. V was shortened by 6 bases and J by 0 bases, with 12 bases between the two germline ends. CDR3 region: CASRKGPDSYEQYF. As DNA, the CDR3 is TGTGCCAGCAGGAAGGGACCTGACTCCTACGAGCAGTACTTC. The complete variable domain, with remaining parts taken from reference TRBV2 and TRBJ2-7, reads EPEVTQTPSHQVTQMGQEVILRCVPISNHLYFYWYRQILGQKVEFLVSFYNNEISEKSEIFDDQFSVERPDGSNFTLKIRSTKLEDSAMYFCASRKGPDSYEQYFGPGTRLTVT.

J is TRBJ2-5 and V is TRBV15; TRBD1 aligns across 9 bases. The V gene end was trimmed by 2 bases and the J gene end by 2 bases; junction bases not matched to a gene: 6. The CDR3 runs to 16 residues. Germline V CDR1 and CDR2: LNHNV, YYDKDF (reference sequence). The CDR3 DNA follows: TGTGCCACCAGCAGATCCGGACAGGGGCGACAAGAGACCCAGTACTTC. This gives the protein CATSRSGQGRQETQYF.

This clone was seen more than once but under ten times. The chain carries TRBV19 and TRBJ1-1; D not resolved. Germline CDR1 is LNHDA and CDR2 is SQIVND (reference sequence). CDR3 length: 14 residues. V was pared by 0 bases and J by 8 bases, with 13 bases between. The CDR3 loop reads CASSIDGALVEAFF. CDR3 coding DNA: TGTGCCAGTAGTATAGATGGCGCGTTGGTCGAAGCTTTCTTT.